The T cell receptor beta chain described here comes from a study of T cells after yellow fever vaccination (dated by TCRdb to 2018 to 2020). For the study in its entirety: Libraries from fractions with low cell numbers were prepared with the SMART-Seq v4 Ultra Low Input RNA kit. To track T-cell clones before and after primary and booster YFV17D yellow fever vaccination, bulk TCR alpha and beta repertoires were sequenced longitudinally. Two healthy male donors, one aged 18 to 29 and one aged 30 to 40 years, made up the cohort. Bulk PBMC replicates and cell subsets were isolated from blood drawn at multiple timepoints before and after both primary and secondary immunization.

About this clonotype: This receptor's antigen is unknown. Base qualities are not at hand, and no much larger clone is one base apart.

On the study overall, not on this receptor specifically: A small share of clonotypes occurred in both CD4 and CD8 compartments, likely arising from convergent recombination. Compared with the primary T-cell response, the secondary T-cell response was weaker but faster, peaking on day 5 rather than day 15. FACS-sorted repertoires could contain abundant contaminating clonotypes from the bulk population, so computational filtering was required. Because only two donors were included in the study, the extent to which the findings can be generalized is limited. Most clones expanded after primary vaccination were re-detected after the booster (96% of CD4 and approximately 88% of CD8), suggesting broad memory maintenance.

The meaning of the sample's treatment or condition label: live attenuated yellow fever vaccine strain. Two biological replicates of bulk PBMCs were collected at each blood-draw timepoint. PBMCs were isolated from peripheral blood using a standard Ficoll-Paque protocol. RNA was extracted with TriZol from bulk PBMCs, CD4 and CD8 fractions, and dextramer-positive and dextramer-negative fractions. Synthesis of TCR cDNA relied on 5'RACE template switching, a step that introduced a universal primer site along with unique molecular identifiers. Priming of cDNA synthesis was performed from both the TCR alpha and TCR beta constant segments. Two PCR steps were used to amplify libraries, with sample barcodes and sequencing adapters being added in the second step. Sequencing of the libraries was done on either Illumina HiSeq 2500 (2x100 bp) or NovaSeq (2x150 bp). The authors' analysis ran thus. MIGEC was used to demultiplex reads and collapse the reads into UMI consensus sequences, and MiXCR was used for V(D)J alignment. Using edgeR on replicate PBMC samples, clonotypes were called vaccine-responding if FDR was below 0.01 and the log2 fold change was above 5 up to day 15. Each bulk clonotype received a CD4 or CD8 identity based on whether the sequenced CD4 or CD8 repertoire contained that clonotype at higher abundance. TCRdb's own reprocessing of the public reads used fastp at Q25 and MiXCR and kept productive beta chains. Every CDR3 protein is listed once, alongside the most common genes and DNA of its rows. These V and J calls are TCRdb output, not the study's own analysis. The sample has more than 450,000 distinct CDR3 sequences on record, roughly 22% of them singletons. The ten largest clones represent about 15% of the sample.

This TCR came from a man aged 18 to 30 who received the YFV17D yellow fever vaccine. This specimen consisted of PBMCs, obtained approximately 22 days after the first yellow fever vaccination.

The nucleotides are TGTGCCAGCAGCTTACCGGTAGGGCGTGATCAGCCCCAGCATTTT. Its protein product is CASSLPVGRDQPQHF. The sequence is built from TRBV7-2 and TRBJ1-5; no D gene call is confident. Looking up the germline V gene yields CDR1 SGHTA and CDR2 FQGNSA. V gives up 2 bases and J gives up 5 bases, and the segment between their germline ends measures 13 bases. The CDR3 starts with the cysteine, ends with the phenylalanine, and has 15 residues. Only the CDR3 DNA stays, 45 bases, in frame from base 1.